These T cell receptor beta chains were read from a single sample in a study of T cell repertoires in cytomegalovirus infection. No antigen is known for these receptors. TCRdb reprocessed the reads with MiXCR, giving one entry per CDR3 protein. In the table there are 700,000 to 950,000 distinct CDR3 sequences, 32% of which are singletons. The sample consisted of cultured CD8+ T cells from PBMCs, taken from culture after CMV antigen stimulation. These TCRs come from a human donor in good health (CMV status not recorded). Some clones in this sample may be carry-over from other donors' samples. The CDR3 runs from the conserved cysteine through the conserved F or W. D genes are given only for firm matches. Where a row states a size, it is once, few, many or the class of an expanded clone; other rows omit it.

v_call,clone_size,d_call,j_call,cdr3_aa,cdr3_nt
TRBV7-2,.,.,TRBJ1-4,CASRLNRAVDEKLFF,TGTGCCAGCAGATTAAACAGGGCGGTGGATGAAAAACTGTTTTTT
TRBV7-8,many,TRBD1,TRBJ1-5,CASSLVGQGASQPQHF,TGTGCCAGCAGCTTAGTGGGACAGGGGGCAAGTCAGCCCCAGCATTTT
TRBV6-5,.,TRBD1,TRBJ1-1,CVSTHRGLGTEAFF,TGTGTCAGCACCCACAGGGGGCTAGGGACTGAAGCTTTCTTT
TRBV6-6,.,.,TRBJ2-3,CASIIGGARTDTQYF,TGTGCCAGCATTATAGGGGGGGCTCGCACAGATACGCAGTATTTT
TRBV10-3,.,TRBD1,TRBJ1-1,CAISGTGANTEAFF,TGTGCCATCAGTGGGACAGGGGCGAACACTGAAGCTTTCTTT
TRBV27,few,.,TRBJ1-2,CASSFAQSYGYTF,TGTGCCAGCAGTTTCGCACAAAGCTATGGCTACACCTTC
TRBV6-1,few,TRBD2,TRBJ2-1,CASSGGGWYEQFF,TGTGCCAGCTCCGGGGGGGGGTGGTATGAGCAGTTCTTC
TRBV5-4,few,.,TRBJ1-1,CASSLLSKNTEAFF,TGTGCCAGCAGCTTGTTATCGAAGAACACTGAAGCTTTCTTT
TRBV5-6,.,.,TRBJ2-2,CASSLEYGTPKTAGELFF,TGTGCCAGCAGCTTGGAATATGGGACACCGAAGACAGCCGGGGAGCTGTTTTTT
TRBV28,few,.,TRBJ2-2,CASRLLRWTENTGELFF,TGTGCCAGCAGGTTGCTCCGATGGACAGAGAACACCGGGGAGCTGTTTTTT
TRBV6-1,once,.,TRBJ1-5,CASSEVANQPRHF,TGTGCCAGCAGTGAGGTTGCGAATCAGCCCCGGCATTTT
TRBV7-6,.,TRBD1,TRBJ1-4,CASSLAGQAHLGEKLFF,TGTGCCAGCAGCTTAGCGGGACAGGCCCATCTTGGCGAAAAACTGTTTTTT
TRBV12-3/TRBV12-4,few,.,TRBJ1-6,CASSLIRRGRDSPLHF,TGTGCCAGCAGTTTGATTCGTCGGGGGAGGGATTCACCCCTCCACTTT
TRBV27,many,.,TRBJ2-4,CASGSPIRPAKNIQYF,TGTGCCAGCGGTTCCCCGATCAGGCCAGCCAAAAACATTCAGTACTTC